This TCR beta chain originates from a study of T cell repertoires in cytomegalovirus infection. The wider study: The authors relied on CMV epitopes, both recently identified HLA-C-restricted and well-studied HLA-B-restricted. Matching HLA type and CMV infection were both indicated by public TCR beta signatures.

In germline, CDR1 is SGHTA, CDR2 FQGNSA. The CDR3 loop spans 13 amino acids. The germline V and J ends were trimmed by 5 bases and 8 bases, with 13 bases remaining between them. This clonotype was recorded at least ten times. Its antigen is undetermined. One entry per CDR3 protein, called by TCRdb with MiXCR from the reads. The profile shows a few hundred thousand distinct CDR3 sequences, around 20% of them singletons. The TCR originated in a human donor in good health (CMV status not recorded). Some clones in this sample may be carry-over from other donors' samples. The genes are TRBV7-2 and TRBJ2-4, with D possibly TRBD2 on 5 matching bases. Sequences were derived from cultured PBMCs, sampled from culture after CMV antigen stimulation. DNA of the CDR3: TGTGCCAGCAGCCTCCGATGGGGAGACATTCAGTACTTC. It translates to CASSLRWGDIQYF.